This TCR beta chain was obtained from a study of PD-1 blockade in mismatch repair-deficient tumors. Points on this clone: Its antigen is not identified.

Profiling relied on immunoSEQ multiplex PCR, and the TCRdb table lists in-frame clones only, not all of them. The sample holds about 63,000 clones, 70% to 90% seen once. Study results and limitations: Rapid post-treatment expansion, then contraction, generally preceding radiologic response, marked tumor-resident clones.

Every patient had mismatch repair deficiency by PCR or immunohistochemistry. TCRs were sequenced from a few patients responding to pembrolizumab. V gave up 5 bases and J gave up 8 bases, with 18 bases separating them. The CDR3 contains 15 residues. Germline CDR1 reads KGHSH; CDR2 reads LQKENI. This rearrangement joins TRBV18 to TRBJ1-4, with D unresolved. The source of this sequence is an adult with mismatch repair-deficient cancer. Sample: peripheral blood, taken 52 weeks after starting pembrolizumab. This chain's CDR3 is CASSNPSMSQEKLFF. The CDR3 nucleotides read TGTGCCAGCTCAAATCCCTCGATGTCCCAGGAAAAACTGTTTTTT.